This TCR beta chain was recorded in a study of low-dose radiotherapy and immunotherapy resistance in tumors. The wider study: Every two weeks patients got nivolumab 240 mg flat dose, plus ipilimumab 1 mg/kg every six weeks, intravenously.

The CDR3 contains 18 residues. Trimming took 6 bases from V and 7 from J; bases not matched to a gene: 15. From germline, CDR1 is MNHEY and CDR2 SVGEGT. TRAV- and TRBV-specific primers were used for first-strand cDNA, which covered alpha and beta chains. Amplification of TCRs used a constant-region primer and V-primer adapter for approximately 19 PCR cycles. MiXCR, applied by TCRdb to the reads, yields one record per CDR3 protein. The repertoire holds approximately 15,000 distinct CDR3 sequences, with roughly 66% as singletons. This clonotype originated in a human donor with advanced metastatic prostate, ovarian, gallbladder or colorectal cancer (not recorded which). This table probably holds off-target reads from a library built for another chain. The rearrangement joins TRBV6-2 or TRBV6-3 to TRBJ2-1, with 13 bases aligning to TRBD2. CDR3 protein: CASSPIRTSGRGVNEQFF. For the CDR3, the DNA is TGTGCCAGCAGCCCAATTCGAACTAGCGGGAGGGGCGTAAATGAGCAGTTCTTC.